The 32 T cell receptor beta chains presented below share a single source sample, sequenced in a study of cytomegalovirus exposure and HLA in healthy donors. Clones were read by immunoSEQ multiplex PCR, and TCRdb kept only the in-frame ones, dropping some. The sample includes 200,000 or so clones, more than 65% of them seen just once. The specimen sequenced was PBMCs. The receptors originated from a woman aged 25 to 45 in good health and CMV-seropositive.

The table lists this clone with a count of one. The chain is built from TRBV27 and TRBJ2-1; D unclear. Per the germline V gene, CDR1 is MNHEY and CDR2 is SMNVEV (reference sequence). This CDR3 has 13 amino acids. Trimming removed 4 bases at V and 8 bases at J, with 12 bases between. CDR3 nucleotides: TGTGCCAGCAGTTGGGCAGTTTTCCATGAGCAGTTCTTC. Its translation is CASSWAVFHEQFF.

This chain uses TRBV19 with TRBJ2-4, with D tentatively TRBD1 (6 bases). The CDR3 extends over 16 amino acids. V was shortened by 9 bases and J by 5 bases, with 23 bases between the two germline ends. Germline values: CDR1 LNHDA, CDR2 SQIVND (reference sequence). CDR3 bases: TGTGCCAGCACAAACAGGGTAGCGAACCGCGAAAACATTCAGTACTTC. It yields the protein CASTNRVANRENIQYF.

This sequence joins TRBV29-1 and TRBJ2-7, with D possibly matching TRBD1 (6 bases). Germline assignment: CDR1 SQVTM and CDR2 ANQGSEA. The CDR3 is made up of 12 amino acids. Trimming took off 4 bases at V and 4 bases at J, with 11 bases between the two ends. The CDR3 DNA follows: TGCAGCGTTGCAGGGGATGGGTACGAGCAGTACTTC. Translating gives CSVAGDGYEQYF.

This CDR3 reads CASSLLSGRAGEQFF. The DNA of the CDR3 is TGTGCCAGCAGCCTCCTGAGCGGGAGGGCTGGTGAGCAGTTCTTC. The V gene is TRBV7-9, the J gene TRBJ2-1; 10 bases agree with TRBD2. The germline gives CDR1 SEHNR, CDR2 FQNEAQ (reference sequence). J lost 9 bases, V lost 5 bases, and 10 bases had no gene match. This CDR3 has 15 amino acids.

This chain joins TRBV28 and TRBJ2-5, with a weak D call TRBD1 (5 bases). V was pared by 7 bases and J by 2 bases, with 14 bases between. There are 14 residues in the CDR3. Germline lookup yields CDR1 MDHEN and CDR2 SYDVKM. DNA for the CDR3: TGTGCCAGCAACGATCAGGGTATTCAAGAGACCCAGTACTTC. Its protein product is CASNDQGIQETQYF.

This rearrangement joins TRBV12-5 to TRBJ1-3; D gene uncertain. The CDR3 has 13 residues. Germline-derived CDR1 and CDR2 are LGHNT and FRNRAP. V gave up 1 base and J gave up 4 bases, with 5 bases separating them. CDR3 region: CASGLGGGNTIYF. CDR3 nucleotide sequence: TGTGCTAGTGGTTTGGGAGGCGGAAACACCATATATTTT.

The chain joins TRBV5-1 to TRBJ2-1; maybe TRBD2 (5 bases). The CDR3 spans 13 residues. Germline values: CDR1 SGHRS, CDR2 YFSETQ. The germline V and J ends were trimmed by 0 bases and 7 bases, with 8 bases remaining between them. CDR3 amino acids: CASSLVLGNEQFF. Here the CDR3 DNA reads TGCGCCAGCAGCTTGGTACTAGGGAATGAGCAGTTCTTC.

V gene TRBV2 combines with J gene TRBJ1-3; 7 nucleotides align to TRBD1. Germline CDR1 reads SNHLY; CDR2 reads FYNNEI. J gave up 7 bases and V 2 bases, and 8 bases lay outside the gene matches. The CDR3 runs 15 residues. The CDR3 DNA follows: TGTGCCAGCAGTGAAAGGGCAGGGGGGTCGAACACCATATATTTT. It encodes CASSERAGGSNTIYF.

This chain uses TRBV2 with TRBJ2-3; a possible D gene is TRBD2 (6 bases). The germline CDR1 and CDR2 sequences are SNHLY and FYNNEI. The V and J ends lost 6 bases and 7 bases respectively, with 14 bases between them. CDR3 length: 13 residues. CDR3 in DNA: TGTGCCAGCAGAGGCGGGGTCACCTATACGCAGTATTTT. Its protein is CASRGGVTYTQYF.

V and J are TRBV5-1 and TRBJ2-7; the match to TRBD2 covers 8 bases. The CDR3 is 15 residues long. Per the germline V gene, CDR1 is SGHRS and CDR2 is YFSETQ. The V gene end was trimmed by 4 bases and the J gene end by 6 bases; junction bases not matched to a gene: 12. The CDR3: CASSPPVAGKVEQYF. The CDR3 DNA sequence: TGCGCCAGCAGCCCGCCTGTAGCGGGAAAGGTCGAGCAGTACTTC.

CDR3 nucleotide sequence: TGCAGCGTTGAAGATCCAGGACAGCTCTATGGCTACACCTTC. Translation: CSVEDPGQLYGYTF. The chain is built from TRBV29-1 and TRBJ1-2; a weak D match, TRBD1 (6 bases). CDR3 length: 14 amino acids. CDR1 SQVTM and CDR2 ANQGSEA come from the germline V gene. Trimming cost V 0 bases and J 4 bases, with 12 bases left between them.

This chain connects TRBV6-5 to TRBJ1-2, with 7 bases matching TRBD1. V dropped 7 bases and J dropped 3; count of bases not matched to a gene: 11. The germline V gene has CDR1 MNHEY and CDR2 SVGAGI. This CDR3 spans 15 amino acids. Here the CDR3 reads CASINRGGEDYGYTF. For the CDR3, the DNA is TGTGCCAGCATCAACAGGGGCGGTGAGGACTATGGCTACACCTTC.

The chain recombines TRBV28 with TRBJ2-1; 9 bases fit TRBD1. Unmatched junction bases numbered 8, after V lost 4 bases and J lost 7 bases. Germline V gene data show CDR1 as MDHEN and CDR2 as SYDVKM. This CDR3 spans 15 amino acids. The CDR3 nucleotides are TGTGCCAGCAGTTCTGGGACAGGGACGGGTAATGAGCAGTTCTTC. Protein: CASSSGTGTGNEQFF.

This clone was counted only a few times. V and J are TRBV2 and TRBJ2-7; 9 nucleotides agree with TRBD1. The CDR3 runs 17 residues. Germline loops: CDR1 SNHLY, CDR2 FYNNEI. V lost 4 bases to trimming and J lost 0 bases; unmatched junction nucleotides: 10. The CDR3 DNA reads as TGTGCCAGCAGTGTCGCGGGACAGGGTTATGGCTCCTACGAGCAGTACTTC. This translates into CASSVAGQGYGSYEQYF.

The chain recombines TRBV20-1 with TRBJ2-1, with 9 bases fitting TRBD2. CDR3 length: 11 residues. Germline CDR1 reads DFQATT; CDR2 reads SNEGSKA (reference sequence). The CDR3 reads CSALAGSNKFF. The CDR3 DNA is TGCAGCGCCCTAGCGGGGTCTAATAAGTTCTTC.

The table lists this clone with a count of one. The CDR3 DNA is TGCAGCGTTGAAGGGGACAACGATCCTGAAGCTTTCTTT. Its translation: CSVEGDNDPEAFF. J is TRBJ1-1 and V is TRBV29-1; tentative D call: TRBD1 (6 bases). The CDR3 runs 13 residues. With 1 base removed from V and 6 bases from J, the gap between germline ends came to 12 bases. Per the germline V gene, CDR1 is SQVTM and CDR2 is ANQGSEA.

This clone occurred a few times. This chain uses TRBV5-1 with TRBJ1-1; D is unresolved. V shed 4 bases and J shed 1 base, with 11 bases lying between them. This CDR3 spans 14 amino acids. CDR1 SGHRS and CDR2 YFSETQ come from the germline V gene. The CDR3 here is CASSGTQTNTEAFF. CDR3 sequence (DNA): TGCGCCAGCAGCGGAACACAGACGAACACTGAAGCTTTCTTT.

There are a few counts of this clone. This sequence joins TRBV28 and TRBJ1-5; D unclear. The V and J ends lost 4 bases and 6 bases respectively, with 7 bases between them. Looked up from germline, CDR1 is MDHEN and CDR2 is SYDVKM. The CDR3 sequence is 12 residues long. CDR3 nucleotide sequence: TGTGCCAGCAGTTCGAGTAGTCAGCCCCAGCATTTT. Translated, it gives CASSSSSQPQHF.

The chain carries TRBV6-1 and TRBJ1-4; D not certain. The CDR3 totals 14 residues. With 7 bases removed from V and 8 bases from J, the gap between germline ends came to 17 bases. The germline gives CDR1 MNHNS, CDR2 SASEGT. CDR3 DNA: TGTGCCAGCACTCTCTTGGCGACGCGGGAAAAACTGTTTTTT. Its translation: CASTLLATREKLFF.

The rearrangement links TRBV5-4 to TRBJ1-2; D gene ambiguous. Trimming took off 0 bases at V and 4 bases at J, with 16 bases between the two ends. CDR1 SGHNT and CDR2 YYREEE come from the germline V gene (reference sequence). The CDR3 consists of 16 residues. CDR3: CASSLAPVMPVYGYTF. In DNA, the CDR3 is TGTGCCAGCAGCTTGGCCCCCGTGATGCCAGTCTATGGCTACACCTTC.

The chain recombines TRBV18 with TRBJ2-7; 7 positions agree with TRBD1. Losses at the gene ends were 3 bases for V and 1 base for J; bases not matched to a gene: 3. CDR3 length: 14 residues. The germline gives CDR1 KGHSH, CDR2 LQKENI. The CDR3 DNA is TGTGCCAGCTCACCGGGGGACAGATCCTACGAGCAGTACTTC. As protein: CASSPGDRSYEQYF.

The rearrangement uses TRBV6-5 and TRBJ2-7, with 9 bases that match TRBD2. V dropped 4 bases and J dropped 4; count of bases not matched to a gene: 5. The CDR3 length is 14 residues. Per the germline V gene, CDR1 is MNHEY and CDR2 is SVGAGI. Written as DNA, the CDR3 is TGTGCCAGCAGTTCCCTAGCGGGAAGTTACGAGCAGTACTTC. This codes for CASSSLAGSYEQYF.

The V gene is TRBV28, the J gene TRBJ2-2; D is possibly TRBD2 (6 bases). CDR1 is MDHEN, CDR2 SYDVKM, per germline. V was shortened by 7 bases and J by 5 bases, with 23 bases between the two germline ends. The CDR3 extends over 17 amino acids. In DNA, the CDR3 is TGTGCCAGCATCCACACCCGGGGGACTCCGTGGACCGGGGAGCTGTTTTTT. This sequence encodes CASIHTRGTPWTGELFF.

Only one count was recorded for this clone. The rearrangement links TRBV6-6 to TRBJ2-1; 8 bases align to TRBD1. The CDR3 totals 13 residues. Germline V gene sequence: CDR1 MNHNY, CDR2 SVGAGI (reference sequence). V was pared by 7 bases and J by 5 bases, with 4 bases of the junction left unmatched. The CDR3 here is CASTSDRDNEQFF. The DNA for the CDR3 is TGTGCCAGCACCTCGGACAGGGACAATGAGCAGTTCTTC.

The rearrangement links TRBV20-1 to TRBJ1-1; D is uncertain. CDR1 and CDR2 (germline): DFQATT, SNEGSKA (reference sequence). V gave up 0 bases and J gave up 11 bases, with 10 bases separating them. This CDR3 comprises 11 residues. CDR3 protein: CSARDKSGAFF. CDR3 coding DNA: TGCAGTGCTAGAGATAAATCCGGGGCTTTCTTT.

The CDR3 nucleotides read TGTGCCAGCAGTCCCGCCTCGGTTTACCATGAGCAGTTCTTC. The encoded protein is CASSPASVYHEQFF. The V and J genes are TRBV2 and TRBJ2-1; D call uncertain. In germline, CDR1 is SNHLY, CDR2 FYNNEI. There are 14 residues in the CDR3. V was cut by 5 bases and J by 8 bases, with 16 bases left in between.

The chain employs TRBV25-1 and TRBJ2-3, with TRBD2 matching 10 bases. V gave up 2 bases and J gave up 6 bases; unmatched junction bases: 11. The germline gives CDR1 MGHDK, CDR2 SYGVNS. The CDR3 consists of 17 residues. The CDR3 DNA follows: TGTGCCAGCAGTGAAACCCGGGCTAGCGGGAGACGGGATACGCAGTATTTT. This gives the protein CASSETRASGRRDTQYF.

V and J are TRBV6-1 and TRBJ2-7; 8 bases map to TRBD1. CDR1 and CDR2 from the germline V gene are MNHNS and SASEGT. CDR3 length: 13 amino acids. V trimming: 7 bases; J trimming: 0 bases; junction bases outside the gene matches: 2. The CDR3, as DNA: TGTGCCAGCACGACAGGGGTCTCCTACGAGCAGTACTTC. It translates to CASTTGVSYEQYF.

The gene calls are TRBV5-4 and TRBJ2-2, with 13 positions matching TRBD2. CDR3 length: 18 amino acids. Losses at the gene ends were 4 bases for V and 1 base for J; bases not matched to a gene: 7. Germline assignment: CDR1 SGHNT and CDR2 YYREEE (reference sequence). The CDR3 region has the DNA TGTGCCAGCAGCACAGCGACTAGCGGGAGGATGAACACCGGGGAGCTGTTTTTT. The encoded protein is CASSTATSGRMNTGELFF.

The chain is built from TRBV29-1 and TRBJ2-3, with 8 bases lining up with TRBD2. This CDR3 is 14 amino acids long. The V and J ends lost 7 bases and 1 base, in that order; junction bases with no gene match: 7. Germline V gene sequence: CDR1 SQVTM, CDR2 ANQGSEA. The CDR3 coding sequence is TGCAGCGCAAGCGGGAGAGGGGGCACAGATACGCAGTATTTT. It codes for CSASGRGGTDTQYF.

This CDR3 reads CASSLSGGGPFF. The CDR3 DNA is TGTGCCAGCAGTTTATCGGGAGGGGGTCCTTTCTTT. This chain uses TRBV27 with TRBJ1-1, with D possibly TRBD1 on 6 matching bases. Germline-derived CDR1 and CDR2 are MNHEY and SMNVEV (reference sequence). Trimming stripped 0 bases from V and 12 bases from J, with 11 bases between. This CDR3 comprises 12 residues.

V gene TRBV14 combines with J gene TRBJ2-1; 8 nucleotides align to TRBD1. Germline values: CDR1 SGHDN, CDR2 FVKESK. The CDR3 runs 16 residues. V shed 5 bases and J 6 bases; nucleotides not matched to a gene: 12. The CDR3 reads CASSYLWTGQGNEQFF. DNA for the CDR3: TGTGCCAGCAGCTATCTATGGACAGGGCAAGGCAATGAGCAGTTCTTC.